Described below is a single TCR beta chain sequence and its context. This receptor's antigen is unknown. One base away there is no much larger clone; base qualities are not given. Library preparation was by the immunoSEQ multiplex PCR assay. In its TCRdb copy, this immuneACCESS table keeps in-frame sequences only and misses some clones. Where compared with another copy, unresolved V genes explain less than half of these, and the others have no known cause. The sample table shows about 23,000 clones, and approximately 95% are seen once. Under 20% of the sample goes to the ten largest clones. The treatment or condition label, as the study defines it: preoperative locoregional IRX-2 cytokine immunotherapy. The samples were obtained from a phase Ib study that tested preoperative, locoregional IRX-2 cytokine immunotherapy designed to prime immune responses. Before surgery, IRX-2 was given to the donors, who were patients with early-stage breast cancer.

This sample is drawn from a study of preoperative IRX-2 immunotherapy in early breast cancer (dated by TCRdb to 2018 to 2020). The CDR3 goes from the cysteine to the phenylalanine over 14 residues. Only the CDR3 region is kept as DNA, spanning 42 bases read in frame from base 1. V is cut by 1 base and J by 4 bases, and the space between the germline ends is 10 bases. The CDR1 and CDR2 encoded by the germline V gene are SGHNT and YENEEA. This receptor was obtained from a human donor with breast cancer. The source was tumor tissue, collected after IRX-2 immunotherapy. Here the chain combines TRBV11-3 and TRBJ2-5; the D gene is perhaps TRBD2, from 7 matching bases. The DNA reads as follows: TGTGCCAGCAGCTTAGGAGGGGGGGCAGAGACCCAGTACTTC. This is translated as CASSLGGGAETQYF.